This T cell receptor beta chain was observed in a study of T cells in tuberculosis. In the study overall: T cells were selected with CD1B tetramers loaded with glucose monomycolate. Study results and caveats: Active tuberculosis alpha repertoires lay closer to GMM-specific TCRs than controls'. Samples were chosen by availability of cryopreserved specimens. Smaller alpha distances in active tuberculosis partly reflected shorter CDR3-alpha lengths.

TCRdb's copy holds only in-frame clones and misses some; the assay was immunoSEQ multiplex PCR. The sample includes about 25,000 clones, approximately 90% of them seen just once. Remarks on this clone: Its antigen is not known.

Sequences were obtained from PBMCs. The TCR originated in a donor aged 10 to 29 with latent tuberculosis or without tuberculosis infection. Some clones in this sample may be carry-over from other donors' samples.

The CDR3: CASSHPGQGANEQFF. The CDR3 bases are TGCGCCAGCAGCCATCCGGGACAGGGGGCCAATGAGCAGTTCTTC. The J gene is TRBJ2-1, the V gene TRBV5-1; 12 nucleotides align to TRBD1. The germline CDR1 and CDR2 sequences are SGHRS and YFSETQ. After removal of 4 bases from V and 6 bases from J, the junction contained 5 bases not matched to a gene. The CDR3 contains 15 residues. Supplemented by reference TRBV5-1 and TRBJ2-1, the full variable domain reads KAGVTQTPRYLIKTRGQQVTLSCSPISGHRSVSWYQQTPGQGLQFLFEYFSETQRNKGNFPGRFSGRQFSNSRSEMNVSTLELGDSALYLCASSHPGQGANEQFFGPGTRLTVL.